The T cell receptor (beta chain) described here comes from a study of type 1 and type 2 diabetes patients. PCR was run on genomic DNA. Amplification of the beta chain CDR3 used 30 forward and 13 reverse multiplex primers. TCRdb reanalysed the multiplex PCR reads using MiXCR and keeps one entry per CDR3 protein. The sample holds 280,000 or so distinct CDR3 sequences, roughly 50% seen once. This clonotype came up a few times. This CDR3 region has 15 residues. With V trimmed by 4 bases and J by 2 bases, 5 bases remained unmatched. Germline CDR1 reads MDHEN; CDR2 reads SYDVKM. This sequence originates from a young man with type 2 diabetes. Source material: peripheral blood mononuclear cells (PBMCs). The chain links TRBV28 to TRBJ1-5, with 7 bases identical to TRBD1. The CDR3 loop reads CASSSTGLGNQPQHF. In DNA form, the CDR3 reads TGTGCCAGCAGTTCGACAGGGCTTGGCAATCAGCCCCAGCATTTT.